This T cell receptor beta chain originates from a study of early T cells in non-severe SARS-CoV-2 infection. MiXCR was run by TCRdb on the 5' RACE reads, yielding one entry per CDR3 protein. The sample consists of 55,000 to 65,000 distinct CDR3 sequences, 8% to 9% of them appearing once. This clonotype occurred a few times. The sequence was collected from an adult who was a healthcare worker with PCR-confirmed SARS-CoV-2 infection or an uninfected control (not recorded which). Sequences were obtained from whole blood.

The CDR3 nucleotides read TGTGCCATCAGTGAGTCCACTGAAGCTTTCTTT. Its protein product is CAISESTEAFF. The chain employs TRBV10-3 and TRBJ1-1, with D uncertain. Germline-derived CDR1 and CDR2 are ENHRY and SYGVKD. This CDR3 is built from 11 residues. V lost 0 bases and J 4 bases, leaving 0 bases between the germline ends.